These 30 T cell receptor beta chains came from one sample sequenced in a study of blood T cell repertoires in COVID-19. The table came from immunoSEQ multiplex PCR; TCRdb's copy has only in-frame clones and leaves some out. Here the sample spans some 100,000 clones, 85% being singletons. Sequenced material: peripheral blood. These receptors all come from a human donor in a cohort sampled during active COVID-19.

In DNA form, the CDR3 reads TGTGCCAGCAGTCAAAGGACAGGAACGAACTCCTACAATGAGCAGTTCTTC. Residues: CASSQRTGTNSYNEQFF. The V call is TRBV6-2 or TRBV6-3, the J call TRBJ2-1; 7 bases agree with TRBD1. The germline V gene has CDR1 MNHEY and CDR2 SVGEGT. Trimming at V came to 5 bases and at J to 0 bases, leaving 10 bases not matched to a gene. CDR3 length equals 17 residues.

The chain couples TRBV11-3 to TRBJ2-1; 8 bases agree with TRBD2. The CDR3 loop spans 13 amino acids. J gave up 10 bases and V 5 bases, and 7 bases lay outside the gene matches. Looked up from germline, CDR1 is SGHNT and CDR2 is YENEEA. CDR3 nucleotide sequence: TGTGCCAGCAGCCCAGGACTAGCTGGGGAGCAGTTCTTC. Protein sequence: CASSPGLAGEQFF. Together with reference TRBV11-3 and TRBJ2-1, the CDR3 gives the full variable domain: EAGVVQSPRYKIIEKKQPVAFWCNPISGHNTLYWYLQNLGQGPELLIRYENEEAVDDSQLPKDRFSAERLKGVDSTLKIQPAELGDSAVYLCASSPGLAGEQFFGPGTRLTVL.

V is TRBV4-3 and J is TRBJ1-5, with D perhaps matching TRBD1 (5 bases). V lost 0 bases and J lost 5, with 14 bases in between. Germline CDR1 and CDR2: LGHNA and YSLEER. The CDR3 is 16 residues long. The CDR3 DNA is TGCGCCAGCAGCCAAGATTTTCAGGGTGGTTATCAGCCCCAGCATTTT. Amino acid sequence: CASSQDFQGGYQPQHF.

The genes are TRBV14 and TRBJ2-2, with D possibly being TRBD2 (5 bases). Germline CDR1 is SGHDN and CDR2 is FVKESK. The CDR3 length is 13 residues. Trimming took 6 bases from V and 3 from J, leaving 8 bases between them. The CDR3 nucleotides are TGTGCCAGCAGGCGGACTGACACCGGGGAGCTGTTTTTT. Its translation is CASRRTDTGELFF.

This chain uses TRBV29-1 with TRBJ2-7, with D possibly being TRBD2 (6 bases). V lost 7 bases and J 0 bases, leaving 7 bases between the germline ends. Germline assignment: CDR1 SQVTM and CDR2 ANQGSEA. The CDR3 covers 11 residues. The CDR3 sequence is CSGTNSYEQYF. For the CDR3, the DNA is TGCAGCGGGACTAACTCCTACGAGCAGTACTTC.

The gene calls are TRBV5-4 and TRBJ1-3; 9 bases map to TRBD1. There are 16 residues in the CDR3. The V segment lost 3 bases and the J segment 3 bases; nucleotides outside the gene matches: 7. Germline V gene data show CDR1 as SGHNT and CDR2 as YYREEE (reference sequence). CDR3 DNA sequence: TGTGCCAGCAGCTACAGGGACAGGGCTTTTGGAAACACCATATATTTT. Its protein product is CASSYRDRAFGNTIYF.

The chain combines TRBV7-6 with TRBJ2-3; 10 nucleotides agree with TRBD2. CDR1 is SGHVS, CDR2 FNYEAQ, per germline. The trim removed 2 bases at V and 3 bases at J, leaving 5 bases unmatched. This CDR3 is built from 16 residues. The CDR3 bases are TGTGCCAGCAGCTTATTAGCGGGGGGAGTGACAGATACGCAGTATTTT. Its protein product is CASSLLAGGVTDTQYF.

This chain joins TRBV7-9 and TRBJ2-3; TRBD1 might be the D (6 bases). This CDR3 is 15 amino acids long. The germline V gene encodes CDR1 SEHNR and CDR2 FQNEAQ (reference sequence). Trimming took 5 bases from V and 5 from J, leaving 17 bases between them. CDR3 DNA: TGTGCCAGCAGCCCACCCTCAGGGGTGGGAGATACGCAGTATTTT. Translation: CASSPPSGVGDTQYF.

Notes on this clone: Germline is not matched at one junction end, which may reflect a read error. The chain carries TRBV7-7 and TRBJ2-3, with no clear D. The CDR3 length is 15 residues. Germline lookup yields CDR1 SSHAT and CDR2 FNYEAQ (reference sequence). The CDR3 is CASSLVAGSTDTQYF. Written as DNA, the CDR3 is TGTGCTAGCAGCTTAGTGGCCGGGAGCACAGATACGCAGTATTTT.

CDR3 coding DNA: TGCAGCGTCGGGACAGGGGTGAACACTGAAGCTTTCTTT. Translation gives CSVGTGVNTEAFF. V is TRBV29-1 and J is TRBJ1-1; 10 nucleotides agree with TRBD1. Germline V lookup: CDR1 SQVTM, CDR2 ANQGSEA. This CDR3 spans 13 amino acids. After removal of 6 bases from V and 0 bases from J, the junction contained 1 base not matched to a gene.

The chain has TRBV5-4 and TRBJ2-3, with 9 bases lining up with TRBD2. Germline CDR1 reads SGHNT; CDR2 reads YYREEE (reference sequence). Germline trimming cut 0 bases from V and 1 base from J; bases unmatched to any gene: 3. The CDR3 covers 16 residues. The CDR3 region has the DNA TGTGCCAGCAGCTTGGCCGCGGGGGGGGGCACAGATACGCAGTATTTT. This encodes CASSLAAGGGTDTQYF.

CDR3 loop: CASIPGVSSPLHF. Here the CDR3 DNA reads TGTGCCAGCATCCCAGGGGTCTCTTCACCCCTCCACTTT. The rearrangement joins TRBV2 to TRBJ1-6; maybe TRBD1 (6 bases). Germline V gene data show CDR1 as SNHLY and CDR2 as FYNNEI. The CDR3 consists of 13 residues. Between the trimmed V and J ends, which lost 7 bases and 9 bases, there was a span of 13 bases.

V is TRBV19 and J is TRBJ1-1; D is ambiguous. Trimming removed 1 base from V and 4 bases from J, with 13 bases in between. Germline assignment: CDR1 LNHDA and CDR2 SQIVND (reference sequence). This CDR3 comprises 15 residues. The CDR3 spells CASSIATGLGTEAFF. The CDR3 nucleotides are TGTGCCAGTAGTATAGCTACGGGATTGGGCACTGAAGCTTTCTTT.

The chain is built from TRBV19 and TRBJ1-6, with 7 bases identical to TRBD1. This CDR3 comprises 15 residues. From germline, CDR1 is LNHDA and CDR2 SQIVND (reference sequence). The trim removed 5 bases at V and 8 bases at J, leaving 9 bases unmatched. The CDR3 DNA reads TGTGCCAGTAGTGCAGGGCGACAGGGAGATTCACCCCTCCACTTT. Its protein product is CASSAGRQGDSPLHF.

This clone has more than one count but fewer than ten. The chain uses TRBV6-5 and TRBJ1-6; D call uncertain. The CDR3 is 14 amino acids. In germline, CDR1 is MNHEY, CDR2 SVGAGI. V lost 2 bases to trimming and J lost 6 bases, with 8 bases between them. CDR3 loop: CASSYGSTNSPLHF. CDR3 in DNA: TGTGCCAGCAGTTACGGGAGCACTAATTCACCCCTCCACTTT.

The chain joins TRBV4-1 to TRBJ2-2; 10 bases match TRBD2. V shed 0 bases and J 6 bases; nucleotides not matched to a gene: 10. Germline CDR1 reads MGHRA; CDR2 reads YSYEKL. CDR3 length: 18 residues. The CDR3 DNA follows: TGCGCCAGCAGCCAAGATGTCACTAGCGGGGTCCGGCCCGGGGAGCTGTTTTTT. Translation: CASSQDVTSGVRPGELFF.

V gene TRBV25-1 combines with J gene TRBJ2-5, with TRBD1 as a possible D gene (6 bases). This CDR3 has 14 amino acids. V lost 7 bases and J lost 0, with 12 bases in between. Germline CDR1 is MGHDK and CDR2 is SYGVNS. CDR3 in amino acids: CASKRGMYQETQYF. CDR3 sequence (DNA): TGTGCCAGCAAGAGGGGGATGTACCAAGAGACCCAGTACTTC.

V gene TRBV5-1 combines with J gene TRBJ1-1; D is possibly TRBD1 (6 bases). The V end lost 0 bases, the J end lost 1 base, and 16 bases lay between the germline ends. This CDR3 has 17 amino acids. Germline values: CDR1 SGHRS, CDR2 YFSETQ. CDR3 protein: CASSLEGVSGGNTEAFF. Here the CDR3 DNA reads TGCGCCAGCAGCTTGGAGGGGGTCTCGGGAGGGAACACTGAAGCTTTCTTT.

The chain combines TRBV18 with TRBJ2-4; 8 bases match TRBD1. Germline CDR1 reads KGHSH; CDR2 reads LQKENI. V lost 4 bases and J lost 13; bases outside the gene matches: 3. CDR3 length: 11 amino acids. CDR3 coding DNA: TGTGCCAGCTCACAGGACAGGGAACAGTACTTC. Encoded protein: CASSQDREQYF.

The chain joins TRBV5-8 to TRBJ1-5; 9 bases align to TRBD1. With 4 bases clipped from V and 4 bases from J, the junction kept 9 bases outside the gene matches. This CDR3 spans 16 amino acids. The germline CDR1 and CDR2 sequences are SGHTS and YDEGEE. CDR3 residues: CASSLGQGGFNQPQHF. CDR3 coding DNA: TGTGCCAGCAGCCTGGGACAGGGTGGCTTTAATCAGCCCCAGCATTTT.

The chain combines TRBV18 with TRBJ1-2, with a tentative D call TRBD1 (6 bases). The CDR3 spans 17 residues. The V end was cut by 3 bases, the J end by 1 base, with 18 bases between. Germline lookup yields CDR1 KGHSH and CDR2 LQKENI. CDR3 in amino acids: CASSPPLGGALNYGYTF. In DNA form, the CDR3 reads TGTGCCAGCTCACCGCCATTGGGGGGGGCCCTTAACTATGGCTACACCTTC.

The J gene is TRBJ1-4, the V gene TRBV6-6, with TRBD1 matching 7 bases. In germline, CDR1 is MNHNY, CDR2 SVGAGI (reference sequence). The ends lost 0 bases at V and 5 bases at J; junction bases unmatched: 3. The CDR3 length is 15 residues. The CDR3 coding sequence is TGTGCCAGCAGTTACTCCGGGACAGACAATGAAAAACTGTTTTTT. This encodes CASSYSGTDNEKLFF.

The chain joins TRBV7-9 to TRBJ2-3; 11 positions agree with TRBD2. The CDR3 loop spans 17 amino acids. Germline CDR1 and CDR2: SEHNR and FQNEAQ (reference sequence). Trimming cost V 1 base and J 2 bases; bases outside gene matches: 5. This chain's CDR3 is CASSLGLAGGNTDTQYF. The CDR3 nucleotides are TGTGCCAGCAGCTTAGGTCTAGCGGGAGGTAACACAGATACGCAGTATTTT.

This sequence joins TRBV5-1 and TRBJ1-4; D is unclear. With 0 bases removed from V and 7 bases from J, the gap between germline ends came to 13 bases. From germline, CDR1 is SGHRS and CDR2 YFSETQ. The CDR3 runs 15 residues. The CDR3 DNA is TGCGCCAGCAGCTTGGATCACAGACGGGGTGAAAAACTGTTTTTT. As protein: CASSLDHRRGEKLFF.

This clone occurred a few times. J is TRBJ1-2 and V is TRBV9; D not resolved. CDR1 is SGDLS, CDR2 YYNGEE, per germline. The V and J ends lost 5 bases and 4 bases respectively, with 15 bases between them. The CDR3 extends over 14 amino acids. In DNA form, the CDR3 reads TGTGCCAGCAGGGGAGTCGGTGATATCTATGGCTACACCTTC. This encodes CASRGVGDIYGYTF.

The chain is built from TRBV9 and TRBJ2-7, with a weak D call TRBD1 (6 bases). In germline, CDR1 is SGDLS, CDR2 YYNGEE. This CDR3 has 16 residues. The V end was cut by 4 bases, the J end by 2 bases, with 19 bases between. CDR3 protein: CASSPHPGQMPYEQYF. The CDR3 DNA is TGTGCCAGCAGCCCTCATCCGGGACAAATGCCCTACGAGCAGTACTTC. Variable domain in full (rest from reference TRBV9 and TRBJ2-7): DSGVTQTPKHLITATGQRVTLRCSPRSGDLSVYWYQQSLDQGLQFLIQYYNGEERAKGNILERFSAQQFPDLHSELNLSSLELGDSALYFCASSPHPGQMPYEQYFGPGTRLTVT.

The genes are TRBV2 and TRBJ2-3, with TRBD2 as a possible D gene (5 bases). The germline CDR1 and CDR2 sequences are SNHLY and FYNNEI. CDR3 length: 16 residues. Trimming took 3 bases from V and 6 from J, leaving 19 bases between them. The CDR3 sequence: CASSEVRGNHGDTQYF. CDR3 DNA: TGTGCCAGCAGTGAGGTCCGGGGAAACCACGGGGATACGCAGTATTTT.

The chain employs TRBV29-1 and TRBJ1-2; tentatively, D is TRBD1 (5 bases). V lost 4 bases and J lost 1, with 7 bases in between. This CDR3 is 12 amino acids long. Per germline, CDR1 SQVTM and CDR2 ANQGSEA. DNA for the CDR3: TGCAGCGTTGCAGGGATTAACTATGGCTACACCTTC. This gives the protein CSVAGINYGYTF. The complete variable domain, with remaining parts taken from reference TRBV29-1 and TRBJ1-2, reads SAVISQKPSRDICQRGTSLTIQCQVDSQVTMMFWYRQQPGQSLTLIATANQGSEATYESGFVIDKFPISRPNLTFSTLTVSNMSPEDSSIYLCSVAGINYGYTFGSGTRLTVV.

In DNA form, the CDR3 reads TGTGCCAGCACCCTCAGGACAGACTATAATTCACCCCTCCACTTT. Encoded protein: CASTLRTDYNSPLHF. This rearrangement joins TRBV6-6 to TRBJ1-6; tentative D call: TRBD1 (6 bases). Germline values: CDR1 MNHNY, CDR2 SVGAGI (reference sequence). The V and J ends lost 7 bases and 3 bases respectively, with 13 bases between them. The CDR3 is 15 residues long.

The gene calls are TRBV5-1 and TRBJ2-1; TRBD2 aligns across 8 bases. Germline CDR1 SGHRS, CDR2 YFSETQ. This CDR3 has 15 amino acids. J lost 0 bases, V lost 1 base, and 0 bases had no gene match. CDR3 in DNA: TGCGCCAGCAGCTTGAGCGGGAGCTCCTACAATGAGCAGTTCTTC. It is translated as CASSLSGSSYNEQFF.